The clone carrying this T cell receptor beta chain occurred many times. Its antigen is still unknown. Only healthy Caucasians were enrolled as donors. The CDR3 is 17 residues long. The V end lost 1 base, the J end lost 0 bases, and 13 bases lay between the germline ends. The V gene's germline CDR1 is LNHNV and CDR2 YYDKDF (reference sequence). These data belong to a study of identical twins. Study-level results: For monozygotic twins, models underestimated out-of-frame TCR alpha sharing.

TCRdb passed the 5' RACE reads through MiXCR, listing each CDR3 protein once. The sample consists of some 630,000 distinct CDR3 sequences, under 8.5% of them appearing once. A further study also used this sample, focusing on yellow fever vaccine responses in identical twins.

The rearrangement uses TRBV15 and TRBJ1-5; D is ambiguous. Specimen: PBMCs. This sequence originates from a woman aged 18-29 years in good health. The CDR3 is CATSRVVGENSNQPQHF. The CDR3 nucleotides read TGTGCCACCAGCAGAGTGGTGGGTGAGAATAGCAATCAGCCCCAGCATTTT.